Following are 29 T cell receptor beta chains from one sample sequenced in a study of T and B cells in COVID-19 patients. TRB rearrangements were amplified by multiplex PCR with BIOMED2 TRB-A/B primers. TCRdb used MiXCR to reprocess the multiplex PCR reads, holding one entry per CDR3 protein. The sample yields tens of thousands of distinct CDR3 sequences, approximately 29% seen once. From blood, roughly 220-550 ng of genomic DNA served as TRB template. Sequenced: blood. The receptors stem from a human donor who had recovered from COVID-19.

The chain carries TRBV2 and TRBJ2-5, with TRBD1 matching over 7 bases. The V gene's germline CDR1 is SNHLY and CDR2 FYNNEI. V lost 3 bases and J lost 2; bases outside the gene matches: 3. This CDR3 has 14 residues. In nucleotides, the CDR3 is TGTGCCAGCAGTGAGGCAGGGGGACAAGAGACCCAGTACTTC. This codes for CASSEAGGQETQYF.

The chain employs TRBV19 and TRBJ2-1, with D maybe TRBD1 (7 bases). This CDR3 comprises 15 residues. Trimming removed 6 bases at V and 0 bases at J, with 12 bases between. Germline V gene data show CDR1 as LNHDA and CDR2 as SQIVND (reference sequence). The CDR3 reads CASRAGQNSYNEQFF. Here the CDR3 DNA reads TGTGCCAGTAGGGCGGGACAGAACTCCTACAATGAGCAGTTCTTC. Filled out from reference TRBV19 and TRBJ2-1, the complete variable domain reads DGGITQSPKYLFRKEGQNVTLSCEQNLNHDAMYWYRQDPGQGLRLIYYSQIVNDFQKGDIAEGYSVSREKKESFPLTVTSAQKNPTAFYLCASRAGQNSYNEQFFGPGTRLTVL.

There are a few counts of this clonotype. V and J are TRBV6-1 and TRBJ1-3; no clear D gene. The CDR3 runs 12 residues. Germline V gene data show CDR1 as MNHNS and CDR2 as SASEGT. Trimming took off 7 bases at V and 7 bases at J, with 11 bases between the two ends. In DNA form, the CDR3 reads TGTGCCAGCAAATCTCCCGGGAACACCATATATTTT. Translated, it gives CASKSPGNTIYF.

CDR3: CASSYRTGVSYEQYF. CDR3 sequence (DNA): TGTGCCAGCAGTTACCGGACAGGGGTCTCCTACGAGCAGTACTTC. This sequence joins TRBV12-3 or TRBV12-4 and TRBJ2-7; TRBD1 aligns across 9 bases. The trim removed 4 bases at V and 0 bases at J, leaving 4 bases unmatched. The CDR3 extends over 15 amino acids.

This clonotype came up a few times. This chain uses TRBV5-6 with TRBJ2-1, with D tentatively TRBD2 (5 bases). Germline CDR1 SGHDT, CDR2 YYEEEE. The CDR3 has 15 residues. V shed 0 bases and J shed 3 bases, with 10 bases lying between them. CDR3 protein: CASSLDLGSYNEQFF. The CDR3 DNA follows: TGTGCCAGCAGCTTGGATCTTGGGAGCTACAATGAGCAGTTCTTC.

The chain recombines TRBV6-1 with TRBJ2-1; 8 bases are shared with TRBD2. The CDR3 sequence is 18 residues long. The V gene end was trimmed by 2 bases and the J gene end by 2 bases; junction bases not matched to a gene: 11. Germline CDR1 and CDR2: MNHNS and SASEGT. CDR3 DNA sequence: TGTGCCAGCAGTGAATATCCCGGGAGGGCCGGGGCCTACAATGAGCAGTTCTTC. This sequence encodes CASSEYPGRAGAYNEQFF.

CDR3 nucleotide sequence: TGCAGCGTTGAAGGCCCGACAGGGGTCGGGGGAAACACCTACGAGCAGTACTTC. This gives the protein CSVEGPTGVGGNTYEQYF. The J gene is TRBJ2-7, the V gene TRBV29-1; 8 bases line up with TRBD1. The J segment lost 2 bases and the V segment lost 1 base, leaving 16 bases of the junction unmatched. The germline V gene encodes CDR1 SQVTM and CDR2 ANQGSEA. The CDR3 is 18 amino acids.

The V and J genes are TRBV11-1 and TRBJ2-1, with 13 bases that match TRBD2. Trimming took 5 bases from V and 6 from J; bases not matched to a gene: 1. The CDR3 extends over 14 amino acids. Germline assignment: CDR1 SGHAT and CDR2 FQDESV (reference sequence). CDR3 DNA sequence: TGTGCCAGCAGCACTAGCGGGAGGGCCAATGAGCAGTTCTTC. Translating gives CASSTSGRANEQFF.

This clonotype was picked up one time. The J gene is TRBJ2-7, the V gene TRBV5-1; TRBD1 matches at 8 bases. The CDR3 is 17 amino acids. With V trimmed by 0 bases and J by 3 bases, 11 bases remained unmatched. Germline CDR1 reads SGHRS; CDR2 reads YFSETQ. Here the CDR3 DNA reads TGCGCCAGCAGCTTGGATGGAGGGACAGGAGTGGGCTACGAGCAGTACTTC. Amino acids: CASSLDGGTGVGYEQYF. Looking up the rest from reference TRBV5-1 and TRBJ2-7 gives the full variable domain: KAGVTQTPRYLIKTRGQQVTLSCSPISGHRSVSWYQQTPGQGLQFLFEYFSETQRNKGNFPGRFSGRQFSNSRSEMNVSTLELGDSALYLCASSLDGGTGVGYEQYFGPGTRLTVT.

The CDR3 DNA is TGTGCCAGCAGCTTGCAGGCCAAATCAGCTTTCTTT. Its translation is CASSLQAKSAFF. The rearrangement joins TRBV11-1 to TRBJ1-1, with D uncertain. The V gene's germline CDR1 is SGHAT and CDR2 FQDESV (reference sequence). The CDR3 totals 12 residues. V lost 3 bases and J 10 bases, leaving 12 bases between the germline ends.

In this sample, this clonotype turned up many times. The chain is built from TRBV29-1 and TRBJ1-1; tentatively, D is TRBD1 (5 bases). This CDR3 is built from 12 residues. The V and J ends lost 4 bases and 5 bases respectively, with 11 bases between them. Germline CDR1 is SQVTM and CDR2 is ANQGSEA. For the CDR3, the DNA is TGCAGCGTTGGGGACCGGGAAACTGAAGCTTTCTTT. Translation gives CSVGDRETEAFF.

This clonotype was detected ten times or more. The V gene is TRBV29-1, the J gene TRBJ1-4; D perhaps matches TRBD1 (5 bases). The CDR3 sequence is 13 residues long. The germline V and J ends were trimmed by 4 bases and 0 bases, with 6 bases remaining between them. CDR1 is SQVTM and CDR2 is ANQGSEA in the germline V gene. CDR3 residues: CSVVGATNEKLFF. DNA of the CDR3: TGCAGCGTTGTGGGGGCAACTAATGAAAAACTGTTTTTT.

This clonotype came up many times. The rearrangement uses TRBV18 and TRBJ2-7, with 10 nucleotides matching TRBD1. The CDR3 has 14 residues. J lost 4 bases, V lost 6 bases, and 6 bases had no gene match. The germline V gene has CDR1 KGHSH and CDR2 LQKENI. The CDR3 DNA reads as TGTGCCAGCTCCGCACCGGGACAGGGGTACGAGCAGTACTTC. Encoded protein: CASSAPGQGYEQYF.

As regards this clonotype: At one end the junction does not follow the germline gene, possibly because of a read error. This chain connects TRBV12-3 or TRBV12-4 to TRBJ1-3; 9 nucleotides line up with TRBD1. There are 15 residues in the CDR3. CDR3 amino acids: CASSPGQGSANTIYF. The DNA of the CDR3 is TGTGCCAGCAGTCCGGGACAGGGTTCTGCAAACACCATATATTTT.

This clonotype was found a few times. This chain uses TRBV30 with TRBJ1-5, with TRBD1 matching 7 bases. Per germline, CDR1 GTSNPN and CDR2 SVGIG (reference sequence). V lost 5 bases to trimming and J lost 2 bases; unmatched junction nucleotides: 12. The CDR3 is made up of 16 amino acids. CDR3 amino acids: CAWQSETGRGNQPQHF. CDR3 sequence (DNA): TGTGCCTGGCAGAGCGAGACAGGGCGAGGCAATCAGCCCCAGCATTTT.

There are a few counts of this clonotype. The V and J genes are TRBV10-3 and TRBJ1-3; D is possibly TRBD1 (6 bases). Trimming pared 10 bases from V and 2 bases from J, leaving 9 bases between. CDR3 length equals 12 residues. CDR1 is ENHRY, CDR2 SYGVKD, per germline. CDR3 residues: CATQGTGNTIYF. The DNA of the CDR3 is TGTGCCACCCAGGGGACTGGAAACACCATATATTTT.

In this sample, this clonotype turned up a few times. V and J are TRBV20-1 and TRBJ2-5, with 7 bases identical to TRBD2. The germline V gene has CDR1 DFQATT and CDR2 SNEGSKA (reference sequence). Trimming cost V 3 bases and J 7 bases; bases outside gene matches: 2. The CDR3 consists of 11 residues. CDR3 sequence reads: CSASGGGTQYF. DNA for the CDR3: TGCAGTGCTAGTGGGGGGGGGACCCAGTACTTC.

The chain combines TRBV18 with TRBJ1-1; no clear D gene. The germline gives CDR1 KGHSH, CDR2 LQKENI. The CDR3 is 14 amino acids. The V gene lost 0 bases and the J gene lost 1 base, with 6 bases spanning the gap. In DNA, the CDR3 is TGTGCCAGCTCACCACCGTCAAAGAACACTGAAGCTTTCTTT. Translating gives CASSPPSKNTEAFF.

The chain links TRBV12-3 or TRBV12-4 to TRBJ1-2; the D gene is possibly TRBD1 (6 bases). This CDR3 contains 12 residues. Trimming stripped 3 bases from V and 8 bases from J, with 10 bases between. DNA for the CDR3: TGTGCCAGCAGTTTGATGGGGGCGGGCTACACCTTC. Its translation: CASSLMGAGYTF.

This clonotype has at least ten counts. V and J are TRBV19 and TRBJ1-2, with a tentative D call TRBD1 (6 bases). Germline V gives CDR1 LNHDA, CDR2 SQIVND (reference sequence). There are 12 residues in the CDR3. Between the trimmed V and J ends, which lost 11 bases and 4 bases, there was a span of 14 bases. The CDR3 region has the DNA TGTGCCGTTAGGGACACCCTCTATGGCTACACCTTC. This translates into CAVRDTLYGYTF.

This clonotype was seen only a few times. The CDR3 loop is CASSRTWTGSSGNTIYF. The CDR3 bases are TGTGCCAGCAGCCGCACCTGGACGGGATCCTCTGGAAACACCATATATTTT. The chain recombines TRBV5-7 with TRBJ1-3; no reliable D call. TRBV5-7 is an ORF, and what it does is uncertain. This CDR3 is 17 amino acids long. V lost 4 bases and J 0 bases, leaving 17 bases between the germline ends.

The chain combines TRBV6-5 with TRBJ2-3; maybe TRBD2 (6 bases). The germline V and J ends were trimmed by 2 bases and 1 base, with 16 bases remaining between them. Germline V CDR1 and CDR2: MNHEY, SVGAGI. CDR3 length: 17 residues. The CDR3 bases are TGTGCCAGCAGTTACCCCCGTAGGCGGGATTGCACAGATACGCAGTATTTT. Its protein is CASSYPRRRDCTDTQYF.

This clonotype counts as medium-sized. The DNA of the CDR3 is TGTGCCAGTGGGGACAGGGGAACGGATACGCAGTATTTT. It encodes CASGDRGTDTQYF. J is TRBJ2-3 and V is TRBV19; 10 bases fit TRBD1. With 8 bases clipped from V and 6 bases from J, the junction kept 5 bases outside the gene matches. Germline V gives CDR1 LNHDA, CDR2 SQIVND (reference sequence). CDR3 size: 13 residues.

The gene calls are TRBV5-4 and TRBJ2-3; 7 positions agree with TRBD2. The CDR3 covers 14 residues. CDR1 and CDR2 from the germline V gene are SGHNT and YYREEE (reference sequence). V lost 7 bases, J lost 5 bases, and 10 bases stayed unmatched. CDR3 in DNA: TGTGCCAGCGGCGGGGGACGGCGGGGAGATACGCAGTATTTT. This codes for CASGGGRRGDTQYF.

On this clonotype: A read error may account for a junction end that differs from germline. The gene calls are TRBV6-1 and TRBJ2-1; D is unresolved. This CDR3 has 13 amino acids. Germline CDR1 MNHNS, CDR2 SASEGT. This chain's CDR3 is CASSEVLRYDQFF. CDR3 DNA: TGTGCCAGCAGTGAGGTGCTCCGCTATGACCAGTTCTTC.

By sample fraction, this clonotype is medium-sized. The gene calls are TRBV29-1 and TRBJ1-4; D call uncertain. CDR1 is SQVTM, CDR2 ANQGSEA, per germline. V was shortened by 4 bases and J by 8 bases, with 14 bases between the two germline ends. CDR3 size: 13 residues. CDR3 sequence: CSVGRDKYEKLFF. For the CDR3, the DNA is TGCAGCGTTGGGAGGGATAAATACGAAAAACTGTTTTTT.

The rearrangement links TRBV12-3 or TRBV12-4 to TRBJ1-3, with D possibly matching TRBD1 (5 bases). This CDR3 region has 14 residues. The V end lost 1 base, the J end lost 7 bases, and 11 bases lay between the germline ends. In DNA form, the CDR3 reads TGTGCCAGCAGTTTAGGGGCAGGGAGGAACACCATATATTTT. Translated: CASSLGAGRNTIYF.

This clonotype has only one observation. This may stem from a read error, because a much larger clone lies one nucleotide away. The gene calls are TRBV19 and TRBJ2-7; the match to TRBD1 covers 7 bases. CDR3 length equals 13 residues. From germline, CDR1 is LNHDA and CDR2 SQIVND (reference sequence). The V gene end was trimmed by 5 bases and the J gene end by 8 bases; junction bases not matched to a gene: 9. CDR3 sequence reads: CASSSADRSKQYF. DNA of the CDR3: TGTGCCAGTAGTTCCGCGGACAGGTCCAAGCAGTACTTC. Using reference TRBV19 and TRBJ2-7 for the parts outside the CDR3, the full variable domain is DGGITQSPKYLFRKEGQNVTLSCEQNLNHDAMYWYRQDPGQGLRLIYYSQIVNDFQKGDIAEGYSVSREKKESFPLTVTSAQKNPTAFYLCASSSADRSKQYFGPGTRLTVT.

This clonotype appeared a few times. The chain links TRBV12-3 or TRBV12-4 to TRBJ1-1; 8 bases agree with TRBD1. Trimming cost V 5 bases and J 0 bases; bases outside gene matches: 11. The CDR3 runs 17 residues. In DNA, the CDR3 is TGTGCCAGCAGTGATGGGACAGGTCCTCTCATGAACACTGAAGCTTTCTTT. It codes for CASSDGTGPLMNTEAFF.